The clone carrying this TCR beta chain was seen ten or more times. The sample comes from a study of T-cell memory formation after mild COVID-19. Study overall: Largely, the TCR clusters proved donor specific.

TCRdb used MiXCR to reprocess the 5' RACE reads, holding one entry per CDR3 protein. There are tens of thousands of distinct CDR3 sequences in the sample; roughly 20% occur only once, and about 1.6% lies in the top ten. The CDR3 has 15 amino acids. The ends lost 3 bases at V and 0 bases at J; junction bases unmatched: 4. Per the germline V gene, CDR1 is MGHDK and CDR2 is SYGVNS. Sequencing was done on a sample of PBMCs or a T cell subset sorted from them (not recorded which). This receptor was obtained from an adult who had mild COVID-19 (a few samples of this study predate the infection). Cell type and time point are not known. The chain has TRBV25-1 and TRBJ2-7; the match to TRBD1 covers 8 bases. This CDR3 is CASSDGQGSSYEQYF. DNA for the CDR3: TGTGCCAGCAGTGACGGACAGGGAAGCTCCTACGAGCAGTACTTC.